What follows are 8 T cell receptor beta chains derived from one specimen sequenced in a study of T cells in narcolepsy (dated by TCRdb to between 2017 and 2018). Library preparation employed the immunoSEQ multiplex PCR assay. As stored in TCRdb, this immuneACCESS dataset retains in-frame rearrangements with V and J assigned. A fraction of the clones does not appear; measured against another copy, unresolved V genes explain less than half of the discrepancy, and the remainder lacks a known reason. The sample table contains over 25,000 clones; only one count was recorded for 65% to 85% of them. The ten largest clonotypes hold 3.8% of the sample. Sequencing was done on a sample of memory (CD45RA-) CD4+ T cells from blood. This sample's cell subset or site label indicates: memory T cells sorted ex vivo from peripheral blood. The receptors originated from a human donor in good health.

This clone was detected a few times. The rearrangement links TRBV28 to TRBJ1-5; D unclear. Germline V gene data show CDR1 as MDHEN and CDR2 as SYDVKM. The germline V and J ends were trimmed by 2 bases and 3 bases, with 11 bases remaining between them. The CDR3 consists of 15 residues. As DNA, the CDR3 is TGTGCCAGCAGTTTAGTGTCCGGCTACAATCAGCCCCAGCATTTT. Translation: CASSLVSGYNQPQHF.

This clone was detected once. V is TRBV5-4 and J is TRBJ2-1, with D uncertain. Germline V gene data show CDR1 as SGHNT and CDR2 as YYREEE (reference sequence). The CDR3 extends over 14 amino acids. V lost 6 bases and J 7 bases, leaving 17 bases between the germline ends. CDR3 bases: TGTGCCAGCACCCCTGGGCCTATTACAAATGAGCAGTTCTTC. Encoded protein: CASTPGPITNEQFF.

This chain connects TRBV10-3 to TRBJ1-2, with D perhaps TRBD1 (5 bases). Between the trimmed V and J ends, which lost 3 bases and 1 base, there was a span of 12 bases. The germline CDR1 and CDR2 sequences are ENHRY and SYGVKD. The CDR3 loop spans 15 amino acids. The CDR3 DNA is TGTGCCATCAGTGATGGCCAGGGCCTTAACTATGGCTACACCTTC. Amino acid sequence: CAISDGQGLNYGYTF.

About this clone itself: One end of the junction fails to match germline, which may point to a read error. The chain combines TRBV14 with TRBJ2-7; 10 positions match TRBD2. The germline gives CDR1 SGHDN, CDR2 FVKESK. The CDR3 sequence is 12 residues long. The CDR3 spells CASSQVGLAVFF. DNA of the CDR3: TGTGCCAGCAGCCAAGTAGGACTAGCGGTGTTCTTC.

V and J are TRBV15 and TRBJ2-1; D perhaps matches TRBD2 (6 bases). This CDR3 is built from 16 residues. V dropped 4 bases and J dropped 1 base, with 14 bases sitting between them. Looked up from germline, CDR1 is LNHNV and CDR2 is YYDKDF (reference sequence). CDR3 nucleotide sequence: TGTGCCACCAGCACCCAGCGAGGAGGGTCCTACAATGAGCAGTTCTTC. This codes for CATSTQRGGSYNEQFF.

The V call is TRBV5-1, the J call TRBJ1-2; D possibly corresponds to TRBD1 (5 bases). Trimming cost V 5 bases and J 8 bases, with 19 bases left between them. Germline CDR1 SGHRS, CDR2 YFSETQ. This CDR3 region has 14 residues. Here the CDR3 reads CASSRVPGGVGYTF. CDR3 DNA: TGCGCCAGCAGTCGTGTGCCGGGAGGGGTCGGCTACACCTTC.

The V and J genes are TRBV27 and TRBJ2-3, with 7 bases fitting TRBD2. This CDR3 spans 16 amino acids. Germline V CDR1 and CDR2: MNHEY, SMNVEV (reference sequence). V was clipped by 5 bases and J by 4 bases; unmatched bases: 12. CDR3 in amino acids: CASSRISGTGADTQYF. Written as DNA, the CDR3 is TGTGCCAGCAGTCGGATCAGCGGGACGGGGGCAGATACGCAGTATTTT.

This rearrangement joins TRBV7-9 to TRBJ2-7; D assignment may be TRBD1 or TRBD2 (6 bases each). CDR1 and CDR2 (germline): SEHNR, FQNEAQ (reference sequence). The CDR3 is 12 residues long. V was clipped by 5 bases and J by 4 bases, with 9 bases between them. For the CDR3, the DNA is TGTGCCAGCAGCCGGGGGCCGTACGAGCAGTACTTC. Protein sequence: CASSRGPYEQYF.